The clone carrying this T cell receptor beta chain was observed a handful of times. Its matching antigen is unknown. The sample is drawn from a study of response to subunit inactivated influenza vaccine. Notes on the study in general: It was the authors' suggestion that each seasonal influenza vaccination recruits few new T cells.

One entry per CDR3 protein, called by TCRdb with MiXCR from the RT-PCR reads. The sample has roughly 630,000 distinct CDR3 sequences, approximately 14% seen once; the top ten hold 6% to 9.5%. The V end lost 0 bases, the J end lost 7 bases, and 15 bases lay between the germline ends. The CDR3 totals 14 residues. Germline V gene data show CDR1 as SQVTM and CDR2 as ANQGSEA. The chain recombines TRBV29-1 with TRBJ2-5; D is unresolved. The sample here was PBMCs from blood, taken around 15 days before vaccination. This clonotype originated in a man in his fifties or sixties who received an inactivated influenza vaccine. CDR3 DNA sequence: TGCAGCGTTGAAGATGGGGAAGTTCGTGGGACCCAGTACTTC. The encoded protein is CSVEDGEVRGTQYF.